These T cell receptor beta chains were read from a single sample in a study of control samples from healthy donors and cancer patients. Repertoires were generated with immunoSEQ multiplex PCR, while TCRdb's copy carries only in-frame clones and drops some. The sample yields about 180,000 clones, roughly nine tenths seen once. Material for sequencing was blood. These receptors all come from a man aged 25 to 45 in good health. Each CDR3 is given with its conserved first and last residue. D genes are given only for firm matches. Some rows have no size entry. The others give once, few or many, or a class for an expanded clone.

cdr3_aa cdr3_nt j_call d_call clone_size cdr3_length v_call
CASSITPGTLTTEAFF TGTGCCAGTAGTATAACCCCTGGCACCTTGACTACTGAAGCTTTCTTT TRBJ1-1 NA NA 16 TRBV19
CASSPYNQPQHF TGTGCCAGCAGCCCATACAATCAGCCCCAGCATTTT TRBJ1-5 NA NA 12 TRBV7-2
CASSTSWGYTF TGTGCCAGCAGTACTAGTTGGGGCTACACCTTC TRBJ1-2 NA NA 11 TRBV9
CSASKPSVSYEQYF TGCAGTGCTAGTAAGCCTTCAGTATCCTACGAGCAGTACTTC TRBJ2-7 NA NA 14 TRBV20-1
CASSLFGGPYEQYF TGTGCCAGCAGCTTGTTCGGGGGCCCCTACGAGCAGTACTTC TRBJ2-7 NA NA 14 TRBV5-6
CASSLGTGYFFATNEKLFF TGTGCCAGCAGTCTGGGGACAGGGTATTTTTTTGCAACTAATGAAAAACTGTTTTTT TRBJ1-4 TRBD1 NA 19 TRBV28
CATSDPRTGLGYGYTF TGTGCCACCAGTGACCCTCGGACAGGGTTGGGCTATGGCTACACCTTC TRBJ1-2 TRBD1 NA 16 TRBV24-1
CASSYAALNTEAFF TGTGCCAGCAGTTATGCAGCCCTGAACACTGAAGCTTTCTTT TRBJ1-1 NA NA 14 TRBV6-6
CASSFGTVQYF TGTGCCAGCAGTTTCGGCACGGTGCAGTACTTC TRBJ2-7 NA NA 11 TRBV28
CASSDGVGGGVRYTF TGTGCCAGCTCGGATGGTGTCGGGGGGGGAGTGCGCTACACCTTC TRBJ1-2 NA NA 15 TRBV18
CAWTYSGAAYNEQFF TGTGCCTGGACCTACAGCGGGGCAGCCTACAATGAGCAGTTCTTC TRBJ2-1 TRBD2 NA 15 TRBV30
CSALFRGMNTEAFF TGCAGCGCACTTTTCCGGGGTATGAACACTGAAGCTTTCTTT TRBJ1-1 NA once 14 TRBV29-1
CASSSGQGNSGNTIYF TGTGCCAGCAGCTCCGGACAGGGGAACTCTGGAAACACCATATATTTT TRBJ1-3 TRBD1 NA 16 TRBV11-3
CASSLSPRSTDTQYF TGTGCCAGCAGCTTATCACCGCGGAGCACAGATACGCAGTATTTT TRBJ2-3 NA NA 15 TRBV11-2
CATSRGRQGTDTQYF TGTGCCACCAGCAGAGGAAGGCAGGGGACAGATACGCAGTATTTT TRBJ2-3 NA NA 15 TRBV15
CASSSYTQYF TGTGCCAGCAGTTCATATACGCAGTATTTT TRBJ2-3 NA NA 10 TRBV7-2
CASSSRTSGSFEQYF TGCGCCAGCAGCTCCCGGACTAGCGGGAGTTTCGAGCAGTACTTC TRBJ2-7 TRBD2 NA 15 TRBV5-1
CASSPQKGKAEAFF TGTGCCAGCTCACCACAAAAGGGGAAGGCTGAAGCTTTCTTT TRBJ1-1 NA NA 14 TRBV18
CASSSGGRGEAFF TGTGCCAGCAGCTCAGGGGGCCGGGGTGAAGCTTTCTTT TRBJ1-1 TRBD1 NA 13 TRBV7-2
CASASGDAKNIQYF TGTGCCAGCGCCTCCGGGGATGCCAAAAACATTCAGTACTTC TRBJ2-4 NA NA 14 TRBV19
CASIMGGKSSYNSPLHF TGTGCCAGCATCATGGGGGGCAAGAGCTCCTATAATTCACCCCTCCACTTT TRBJ1-6 NA NA 17 TRBV2
CASSLGLSGGYEQYF TGTGCCAGCAGCTTAGGACTATCAGGGGGCTACGAGCAGTACTTC TRBJ2-7 TRBD1 once 15 TRBV7-2
CASSLGSGGSGYTF TGTGCCAGCAGCTTAGGTTCCGGGGGAAGTGGCTACACCTTC TRBJ1-2 NA once 14 TRBV7-9
CASSVSSQETQYF TGTGCCAGCAGCGTTAGCAGCCAAGAGACCCAGTACTTC TRBJ2-5 NA NA 13 TRBV11-3
CASSPSSVNSGNTIYF TGTGCCAGCAGCCCTTCTTCAGTTAACTCTGGAAACACCATATATTTT TRBJ1-3 NA NA 16 TRBV7-9
CASSFPGTSQETQYF TGTGCCAGCAGCTTCCCCGGGACAAGCCAAGAGACCCAGTACTTC TRBJ2-5 NA NA 15 TRBV5-6
CASSFLASSYEQYF TGTGCCAGCAGTTTCCTAGCGAGTTCCTACGAGCAGTACTTC TRBJ2-7 NA NA 14 TRBV27
CSVPSWPNEQFF TGCAGCGTCCCGTCATGGCCGAATGAGCAGTTCTTC TRBJ2-1 NA NA 12 TRBV29-1
CASSLRSGPHEQYF TGCGCCAGCAGCTTAAGAAGCGGGCCCCACGAGCAGTACTTC TRBJ2-7 NA NA 14 TRBV5-1
CASSLWTGAHEQFF TGTGCCAGCAGCTTATGGACAGGGGCGCATGAGCAGTTCTTC TRBJ2-1 TRBD1 many 14 TRBV5-4
CASRSRGTDTQYF TGCGCCAGCAGAAGTAGAGGGACAGATACGCAGTATTTT TRBJ2-3 NA NA 13 TRBV5-1
CASSQGDRAADTQYF TGCGCCAGCAGCCAAGGGGACAGGGCGGCAGATACGCAGTATTTT TRBJ2-3 TRBD1 once 15 TRBV4-3
CASSLWQGNQPQHF TGTGCCAGCAGTTTATGGCAGGGGAATCAGCCCCAGCATTTT TRBJ1-5 NA NA 14 TRBV27
CASSIAENYGYTF TGTGCCAGTAGTATCGCGGAAAACTATGGCTACACCTTC TRBJ1-2 NA NA 13 TRBV19
CASSKSGPTSPSDNYGYTF TGTGCCAGCAGTAAATCGGGGCCTACCTCCCCTTCCGATAACTATGGCTACACCTTC TRBJ1-2 NA NA 19 TRBV7-9
CASSSEGGRYNSPLHF TGTGCCAGCAGCTCCGAAGGGGGCAGGTATAATTCACCCCTCCACTTT TRBJ1-6 TRBD1 NA 16 TRBV5-5
CASAKSGIEAFF TGTGCCAGCGCGAAATCAGGGATTGAAGCTTTCTTT TRBJ1-1 NA NA 12 TRBV12-3/TRBV12-4
CASSLSTSGRNEQYF TGTGCCAGCAGCTTATCGACTAGCGGGAGAAACGAGCAGTACTTC TRBJ2-7 TRBD2 NA 15 TRBV11-2
CATSRPGTGANTEAFF TGTGCCACCAGCAGACCTGGGACAGGGGCGAACACTGAAGCTTTCTTT TRBJ1-1 TRBD1 NA 16 TRBV15
CAWRAGSREKLFF TGTGCCTGGAGGGCGGGGTCTAGGGAAAAACTGTTTTTT TRBJ1-4 NA NA 13 TRBV30
CASSFGQELNEQFF TGTGCCAGTAGCTTCGGACAGGAATTAAATGAGCAGTTCTTC TRBJ2-1 TRBD1 NA 14 TRBV7-8
CASSYLTGGDSPLHF TGTGCCAGCAGTTATCTGACAGGGGGCGATTCACCCCTCCACTTT TRBJ1-6 TRBD1 NA 15 TRBV2
CATSDPAGLVAGEPGETQYF TGTGCCACCAGTGATCCCGCTGGACTCGTAGCGGGGGAACCGGGCGAGACCCAGTACTTC TRBJ2-5 TRBD2 NA 20 TRBV24-1
CASSLFSGGSSNEKLFF TGTGCCAGCAGCTTATTCTCGGGGGGATCTTCTAATGAAAAACTGTTTTTT TRBJ1-4 NA NA 17 TRBV7-8
CASTMTGFLSGNTIYF TGTGCCAGCACCATGACAGGTTTCCTCTCTGGAAACACCATATATTTT TRBJ1-3 NA NA 16 TRBV5-6
CASSLVGQGQETQYF TGTGCCAGCAGCTTGGTCGGCCAGGGGCAAGAGACCCAGTACTTC TRBJ2-5 NA NA 15 TRBV5-8
CASRCDRGYEQYF TGTGCAAGTCGCTGTGACCGGGGCTACGAGCAGTACTTC TRBJ2-7 NA NA 13 TRBV12-2